The 2 T cell receptor beta chains below come from one sample, sequenced in a study of tumor-infiltrating lymphocytes in primary liver carcinoma. Priming with a constant-region primer yielded TCR beta cDNA from about 510 ng total RNA. Libraries of TCR beta came from three nested multiplex PCR rounds with slightly modified ARM-PCR. Two initial PCR rounds of ten to eleven cycles each paired TRBV1-TRBV30 forward primers with a C-beta reverse primer. MiXCR was run by TCRdb on the multiplex PCR reads, yielding one entry per CDR3 protein. The sample yields approximately 300,000 distinct CDR3 sequences, about 60% seen once. Germline DNA was also extracted, and blood RNA was taken from unsorted whole blood. Sequenced input: peripheral blood. The receptors shown here come from a man in his forties with primary liver carcinoma and hepatitis B virus infection.

The chain couples TRBV29-1 to TRBJ1-1, with D uncertain. Germline V CDR1 and CDR2: SQVTM, ANQGSEA. V shed 7 bases and J shed 4 bases, with 16 bases lying between them. This CDR3 has 13 amino acids. The CDR3 DNA reads TGCAGCGCCTGGGCAGCCATGAGCACTGAAGCTTTCTTT. Encoded protein: CSAWAAMSTEAFF.

Notes on this clonotype: A read error is possible here, since a much larger clone lies one base away. V usage is TRBV4-1 and J usage is TRBJ1-2; weak D call: TRBD1 (5 bases). CDR1 is MGHRA, CDR2 YSYEKL, per germline. The CDR3 has 16 amino acids. The CDR3 coding sequence is TGCACCAGCAGCTATATTACCGGGCCGTCGCAGGGTGGCTACACCTTC. The encoded protein is CTSSYITGPSQGGYTF.